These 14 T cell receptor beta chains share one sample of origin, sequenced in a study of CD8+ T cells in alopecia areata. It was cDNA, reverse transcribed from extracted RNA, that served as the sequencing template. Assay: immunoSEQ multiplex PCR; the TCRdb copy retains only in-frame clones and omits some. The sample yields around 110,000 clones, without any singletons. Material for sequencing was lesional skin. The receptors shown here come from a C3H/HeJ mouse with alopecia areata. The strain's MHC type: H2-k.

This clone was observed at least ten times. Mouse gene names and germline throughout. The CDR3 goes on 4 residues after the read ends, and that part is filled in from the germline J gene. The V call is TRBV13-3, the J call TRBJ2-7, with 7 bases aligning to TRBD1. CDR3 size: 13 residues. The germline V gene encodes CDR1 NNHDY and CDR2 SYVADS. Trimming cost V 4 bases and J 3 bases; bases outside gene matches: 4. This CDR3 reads CASSLGTDYEQYF. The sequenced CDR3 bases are TGTGCCAGCAGTCTCGGGACAGACTAT.

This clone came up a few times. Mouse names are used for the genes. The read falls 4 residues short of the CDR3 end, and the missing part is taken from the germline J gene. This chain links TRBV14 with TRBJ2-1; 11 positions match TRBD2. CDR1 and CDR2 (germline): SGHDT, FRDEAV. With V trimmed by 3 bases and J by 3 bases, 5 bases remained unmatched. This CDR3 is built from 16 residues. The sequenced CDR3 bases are TGTGCCAGCAGTTCCTGGGGACTGGGGGTCTATGCT. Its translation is CASSSWGLGVYA. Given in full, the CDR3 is CASSSWGLGVYAEQFF.

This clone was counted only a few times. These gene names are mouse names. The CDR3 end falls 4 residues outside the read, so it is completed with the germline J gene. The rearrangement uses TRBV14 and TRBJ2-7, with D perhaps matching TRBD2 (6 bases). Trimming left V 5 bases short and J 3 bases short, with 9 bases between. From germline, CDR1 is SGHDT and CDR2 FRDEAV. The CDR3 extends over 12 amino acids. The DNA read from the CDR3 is TGTGCCAGCAGCCCACTGGGCTAT. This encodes CASSPLGY. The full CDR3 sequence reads CASSPLGYEQYF.

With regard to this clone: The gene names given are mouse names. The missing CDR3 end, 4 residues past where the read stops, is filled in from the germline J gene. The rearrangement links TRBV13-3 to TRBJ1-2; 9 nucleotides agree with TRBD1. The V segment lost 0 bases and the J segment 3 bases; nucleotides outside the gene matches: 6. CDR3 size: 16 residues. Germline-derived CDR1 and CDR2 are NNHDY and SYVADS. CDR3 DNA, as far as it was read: TGTGCCAGCAGTGATGGAGGCGGGACAGGGTACTCC. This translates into CASSDGGGTGYS. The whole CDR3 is CASSDGGGTGYSDYTF.

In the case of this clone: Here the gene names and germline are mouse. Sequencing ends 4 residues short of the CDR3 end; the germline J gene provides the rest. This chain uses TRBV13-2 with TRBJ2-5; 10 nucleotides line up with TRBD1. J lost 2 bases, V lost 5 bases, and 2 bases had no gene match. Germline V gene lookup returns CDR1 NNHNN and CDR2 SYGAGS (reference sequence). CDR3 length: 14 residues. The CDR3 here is CASGTGGLQDTQYF. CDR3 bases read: TGTGCCAGCGGGACAGGGGGCCTCCAAGAC.

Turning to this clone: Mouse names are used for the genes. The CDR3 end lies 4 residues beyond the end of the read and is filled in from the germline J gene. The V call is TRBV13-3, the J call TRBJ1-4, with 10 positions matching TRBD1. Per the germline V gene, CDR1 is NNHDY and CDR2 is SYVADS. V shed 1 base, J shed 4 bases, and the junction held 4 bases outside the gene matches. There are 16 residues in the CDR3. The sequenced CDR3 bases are TGTGCCAGCAGTGATAGTGGGACAGGGGTCAACGAA. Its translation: CASSDSGTGVNE. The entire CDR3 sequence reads CASSDSGTGVNERLFF.

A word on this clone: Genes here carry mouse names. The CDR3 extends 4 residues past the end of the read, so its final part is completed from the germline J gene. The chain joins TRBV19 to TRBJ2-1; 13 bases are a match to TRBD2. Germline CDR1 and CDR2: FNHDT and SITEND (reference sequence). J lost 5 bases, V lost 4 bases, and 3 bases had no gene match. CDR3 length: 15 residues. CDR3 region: CASSWTGGADAEQFF. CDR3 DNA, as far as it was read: TGTGCCAGCAGTTGGACTGGGGGGGCTGATGCT.

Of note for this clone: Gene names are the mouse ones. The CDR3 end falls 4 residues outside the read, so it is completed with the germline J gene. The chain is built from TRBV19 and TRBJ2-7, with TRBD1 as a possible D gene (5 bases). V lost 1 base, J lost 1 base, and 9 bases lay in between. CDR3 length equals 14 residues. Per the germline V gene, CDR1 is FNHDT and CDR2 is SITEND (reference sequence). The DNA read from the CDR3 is TGTGCCAGCAGTATAATGGACAAATCCTAT. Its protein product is CASSIMDKSY. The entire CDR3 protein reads CASSIMDKSYEQYF.

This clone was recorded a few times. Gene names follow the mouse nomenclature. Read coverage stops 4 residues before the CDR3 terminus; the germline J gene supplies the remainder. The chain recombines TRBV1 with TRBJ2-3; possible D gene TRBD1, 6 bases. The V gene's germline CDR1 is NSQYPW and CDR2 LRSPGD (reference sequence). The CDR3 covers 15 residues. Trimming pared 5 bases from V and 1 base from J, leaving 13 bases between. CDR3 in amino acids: CTCSSGEEGAETLYF. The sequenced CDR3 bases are TGCACCTGCAGTTCAGGGGAAGAGGGTGCAGAA.

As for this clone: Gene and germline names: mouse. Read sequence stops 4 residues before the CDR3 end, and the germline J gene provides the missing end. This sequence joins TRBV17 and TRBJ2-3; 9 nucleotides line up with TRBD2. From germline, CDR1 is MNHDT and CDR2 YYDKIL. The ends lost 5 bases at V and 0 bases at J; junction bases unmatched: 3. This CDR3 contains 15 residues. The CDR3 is CASSSTGGSAETLYF. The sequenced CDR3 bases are TGTGCTAGCAGTTCGACTGGGGGTAGTGCAGAA.

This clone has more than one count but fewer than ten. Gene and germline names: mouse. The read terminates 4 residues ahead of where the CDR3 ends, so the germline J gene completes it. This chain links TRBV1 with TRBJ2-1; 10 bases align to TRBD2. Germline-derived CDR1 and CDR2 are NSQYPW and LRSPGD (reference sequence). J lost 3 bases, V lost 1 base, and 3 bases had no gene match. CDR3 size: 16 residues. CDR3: CTCSAVGTGVYAEQFF. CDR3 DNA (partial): TGCACCTGCAGTGCAGTCGGGACTGGGGTCTATGCT.

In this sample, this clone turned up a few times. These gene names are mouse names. The CDR3 loop is CASTGLGGPNQDTQYF. The part of the CDR3 DNA that was read is TGTGCCAGCACGGGACTGGGGGGGCCTAACCAAGAC. V and J are TRBV19 and TRBJ2-5, with 14 bases matching TRBD2. The missing CDR3 end, 4 residues past where the read stops, is filled in from the germline J gene. The germline V gene encodes CDR1 FNHDT and CDR2 SITEND (reference sequence). The CDR3 is 16 amino acids. V lost 6 bases, J lost 0 bases, and 3 bases stayed unmatched.

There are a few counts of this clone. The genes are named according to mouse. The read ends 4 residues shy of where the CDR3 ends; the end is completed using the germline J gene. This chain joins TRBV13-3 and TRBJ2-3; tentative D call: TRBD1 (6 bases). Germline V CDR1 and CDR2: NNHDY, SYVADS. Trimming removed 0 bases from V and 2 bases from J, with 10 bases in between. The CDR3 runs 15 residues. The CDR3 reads CASSDGGQNAETLYF. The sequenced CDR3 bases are TGTGCCAGCAGTGATGGAGGACAGAATGCAGAA.

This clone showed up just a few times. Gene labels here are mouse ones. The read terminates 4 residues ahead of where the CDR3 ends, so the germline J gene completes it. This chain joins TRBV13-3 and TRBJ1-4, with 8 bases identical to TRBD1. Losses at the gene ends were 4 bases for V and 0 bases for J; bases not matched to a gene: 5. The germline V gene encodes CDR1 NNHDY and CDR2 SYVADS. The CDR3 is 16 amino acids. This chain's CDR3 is CASSYDRGISNERLFF. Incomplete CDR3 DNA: TGTGCCAGCAGTTATGACAGGGGAATTTCCAACGAA.